This TCR beta chain was recovered during a study of T cell repertoires in cytomegalovirus infection. As concerns this clonotype: Its antigen is undetermined.

One entry per CDR3 protein, called by TCRdb with MiXCR from the reads. The table has hundreds of thousands of distinct CDR3 sequences, under 45% seen once. The sample here was cultured PBMCs, taken from culture after CMV antigen stimulation. This clonotype was obtained from a human donor in good health (CMV status not recorded). Some clones in this sample may be carry-over from other donors' samples.

CDR3 protein: CASSFRGFSGNTIYF. The DNA for the CDR3 is TGTGCCAGCAGCTTCAGGGGGTTTTCTGGAAACACCATATATTTT. V is TRBV7-8 and J is TRBJ1-3; 7 bases align to TRBD1. The length of the CDR3 is 15 residues. Germline CDR1 is SGHVS and CDR2 is FQNEAQ. V dropped 3 bases and J dropped 1; count of bases not matched to a gene: 3.